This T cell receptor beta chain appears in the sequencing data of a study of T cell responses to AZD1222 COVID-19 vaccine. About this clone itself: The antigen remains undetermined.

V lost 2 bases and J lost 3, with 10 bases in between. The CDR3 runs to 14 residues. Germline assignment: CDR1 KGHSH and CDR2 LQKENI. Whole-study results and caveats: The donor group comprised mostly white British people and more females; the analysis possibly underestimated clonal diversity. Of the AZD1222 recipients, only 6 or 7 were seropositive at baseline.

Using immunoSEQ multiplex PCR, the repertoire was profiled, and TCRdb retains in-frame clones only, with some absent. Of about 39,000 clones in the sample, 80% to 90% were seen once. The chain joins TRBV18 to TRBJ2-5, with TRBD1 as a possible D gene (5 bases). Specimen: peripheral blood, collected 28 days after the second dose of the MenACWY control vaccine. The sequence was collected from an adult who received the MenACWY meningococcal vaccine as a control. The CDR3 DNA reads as TGTGCCAGCTCACCAGGGGCATCGGAAGAGACCCAGTACTTC. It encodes CASSPGASEETQYF.